These T cell receptor beta chains were read from a single sample in a study of shared clonotypes between healthy human individuals. Sequencing used immunoSEQ multiplex PCR; TCRdb keeps in-frame clones, though not all of them. The profile shows around 1,100,000 clones, roughly 80% of them singletons. The source material was memory CD4+ T cells from PBMCs. The origin of the receptors is a man aged 18-30 years in good health. Some clones in this sample may be carry-over from other donors' samples. Each CDR3 is given with its conserved first and last residue. A D gene is named only where the DNA matches it firmly. Not every row has a clone size; where given, it reads once, few, many or a size class.

cdr3_nt: TGTGCCAGCAGTTTAAGCCCCGCCAAAGCAGATACGCAGTATTTT
cdr3_aa: CASSLSPAKADTQYF
v_call: TRBV28
d_call: .
clone_size: many
j_call: TRBJ2-3

cdr3_nt: TGTGCCAGCACCAAAGGGGGTAGCCCTGAAGCTTTCTTT
cdr3_aa: CASTKGGSPEAFF
v_call: TRBV2
d_call: .
clone_size: .
j_call: TRBJ1-1

cdr3_nt: TGTGCCAGCAGCGCCACGGGAGGTTCCTACAATGAGCAGTTCTTC
cdr3_aa: CASSATGGSYNEQFF
v_call: TRBV9
d_call: TRBD2
clone_size: .
j_call: TRBJ2-1

cdr3_nt: TGTGCCAGCAGCCCCCTAATGGGCTCCTACGAGCAGTACTTC
cdr3_aa: CASSPLMGSYEQYF
v_call: TRBV7-8
d_call: .
clone_size: few
j_call: TRBJ2-7

cdr3_nt: TGTGCCAGCAGTCCAAGGCCCCTTTCCTCGGCCTACAATGAGCAGTTCTTC
cdr3_aa: CASSPRPLSSAYNEQFF
v_call: TRBV11-2
d_call: .
clone_size: .
j_call: TRBJ2-1

cdr3_nt: TGCAGCGTTGGTAATCGGGGACTCTCTGGGGCCAACGTCCTGACTTTC
cdr3_aa: CSVGNRGLSGANVLTF
v_call: TRBV29-1
d_call: .
clone_size: once
j_call: TRBJ2-6

cdr3_nt: TGTGCCAGCAGTGAATCTATGGGCAGAGATACGCAGTATTTT
cdr3_aa: CASSESMGRDTQYF
v_call: TRBV25-1
d_call: .
clone_size: .
j_call: TRBJ2-3

cdr3_nt: TGTGCCAGCAGCCTGGCCAGGGTGGCGAACACTGAAGCTTTCTTT
cdr3_aa: CASSLARVANTEAFF
v_call: TRBV14
d_call: .
clone_size: .
j_call: TRBJ1-1

cdr3_nt: TGTGCCAGCAGCTTAGTCACAGGGATGAACACTGAAGCTTTCTTT
cdr3_aa: CASSLVTGMNTEAFF
v_call: TRBV7-2
d_call: .
clone_size: .
j_call: TRBJ1-1

cdr3_nt: TGTGCCAGCAGTGGATCGGGGGCGACCACCGGGGAGCTGTTTTTT
cdr3_aa: CASSGSGATTGELFF
v_call: TRBV2
d_call: .
clone_size: few
j_call: TRBJ2-2

cdr3_nt: TGTGCCAGCAGTTACTCCGAGACCGGAAACACCATATATTTT
cdr3_aa: CASSYSETGNTIYF
v_call: TRBV6-5
d_call: .
clone_size: .
j_call: TRBJ1-3

cdr3_nt: TGTGCCAGCTCTATTCGTGAGGAAGCCCCTGAAGCTTTCTTT
cdr3_aa: CASSIREEAPEAFF
v_call: TRBV18
d_call: .
clone_size: few
j_call: TRBJ1-1

cdr3_nt: TGCAGCGTTGCTCGACTAGCGGTCGTTGAGCAGTTCTTC
cdr3_aa: CSVARLAVVEQFF
v_call: TRBV29-1
d_call: TRBD2
clone_size: .
j_call: TRBJ2-1

cdr3_nt: TGTGCCAGCAGTTACTATAGACCGGGCGGGGAGACCCAGTACTTC
cdr3_aa: CASSYYRPGGETQYF
v_call: TRBV6-5
d_call: .
clone_size: .
j_call: TRBJ2-5

cdr3_nt: TGTGCCAGCAGTACTAGCGGGAGTAGTAGGGCGCAGTATTTT
cdr3_aa: CASSTSGSSRAQYF
v_call: TRBV6-5
d_call: TRBD2
clone_size: .
j_call: TRBJ2-3

cdr3_nt: TGTGCCAGCAGCAAAACACGCACTGAAGCTTTCTTT
cdr3_aa: CASSKTRTEAFF
v_call: TRBV7-9
d_call: .
clone_size: .
j_call: TRBJ1-1

cdr3_nt: TGTGCCAGCAGTGGGACAGGGCTCGGTCAGCCCCAGCATTTT
cdr3_aa: CASSGTGLGQPQHF
v_call: TRBV2
d_call: TRBD1
clone_size: .
j_call: TRBJ1-5

cdr3_nt: TGCGCCAGCAGCTTGGTGCGGTCCCTCTACAATGAGCAGTTCTTC
cdr3_aa: CASSLVRSLYNEQFF
v_call: TRBV5-1
d_call: .
clone_size: .
j_call: TRBJ2-1

cdr3_nt: TGTGCCAGCAGCCAATCCGGGGGAACTACAGATACGCAGTATTTT
cdr3_aa: CASSQSGGTTDTQYF
v_call: TRBV4-2
d_call: .
clone_size: .
j_call: TRBJ2-3

cdr3_nt: TGTGCCTGGAGCGCGGGACAGGGAAACTATGGCTACACCTTC
cdr3_aa: CAWSAGQGNYGYTF
v_call: TRBV30
d_call: TRBD1
clone_size: once
j_call: TRBJ1-2

cdr3_nt: TGCAGTGCTAGAGTGGTCGAGCAGTACTTC
cdr3_aa: CSARVVEQYF
v_call: TRBV20-1
d_call: .
clone_size: .
j_call: TRBJ2-7

cdr3_nt: TGTGCCAGCAGCCTCACAGGGTTTATGGACACTGAAGCTTTCTTT
cdr3_aa: CASSLTGFMDTEAFF
v_call: TRBV5-4
d_call: .
clone_size: .
j_call: TRBJ1-1

cdr3_nt: TGTGCCAGCATGGAGGGTAGTGGGTTCTATGAGCAGTTCTTC
cdr3_aa: CASMEGSGFYEQFF
v_call: TRBV5-4
d_call: .
clone_size: .
j_call: TRBJ2-1

cdr3_nt: TGTGCCAGCACGCAGGGCTACGAGCAGTACTTC
cdr3_aa: CASTQGYEQYF
v_call: TRBV6-1
d_call: .
clone_size: .
j_call: TRBJ2-7

cdr3_nt: TGTGCCAGCAGCGTAGTGAGCGGAAGCACAGATACGCAGTATTTT
cdr3_aa: CASSVVSGSTDTQYF
v_call: TRBV9
d_call: .
clone_size: .
j_call: TRBJ2-3

cdr3_nt: TGCGCCAGCAGCAACCAGGGGCTAGCGGCCTACGAGCAGTACTTC
cdr3_aa: CASSNQGLAAYEQYF
v_call: TRBV5-1
d_call: .
clone_size: .
j_call: TRBJ2-7

cdr3_nt: TGTGCCAGCAGTTACCCGGGACAGGGCGATGAAAAACTGTTTTTT
cdr3_aa: CASSYPGQGDEKLFF
v_call: TRBV6-6
d_call: TRBD1
clone_size: .
j_call: TRBJ1-4

cdr3_nt: TGTGCCAGCAGCTACGGAGGGGAAGAGACCCAGTACTTC
cdr3_aa: CASSYGGEETQYF
v_call: TRBV7-9
d_call: .
clone_size: few
j_call: TRBJ2-5

cdr3_nt: TGTGCCAGCAGCTTCCCGGGACAGCGGGGAACTAATGAAAAACTGTTTTTT
cdr3_aa: CASSFPGQRGTNEKLFF
v_call: TRBV7-9
d_call: TRBD1
clone_size: .
j_call: TRBJ1-4

cdr3_nt: TGTGCCAGCAGTGATTCGAGGCGGGAGAGCACAGATACGCAGTATTTT
cdr3_aa: CASSDSRRESTDTQYF
v_call: TRBV25-1
d_call: TRBD2
clone_size: .
j_call: TRBJ2-3

cdr3_nt: TGTGCCAGTAGACGTCAGCGGGACTCCTACGAGCAGTACTTC
cdr3_aa: CASRRQRDSYEQYF
v_call: TRBV19
d_call: TRBD2
clone_size: .
j_call: TRBJ2-7

cdr3_nt: TGTGCCAGCAACGACGGGATGGGGGAGACCCAGTACTTC
cdr3_aa: CASNDGMGETQYF
v_call: TRBV2
d_call: .
clone_size: many
j_call: TRBJ2-5

cdr3_nt: TGCGCCAGCAGCTTGGCCAGCGGGGGCTACAATGAGCAGTTCTTC
cdr3_aa: CASSLASGGYNEQFF
v_call: TRBV5-1
d_call: TRBD2
clone_size: few
j_call: TRBJ2-1

cdr3_nt: TGTGCCAGCAGTCTGGGAGAGACCCAGTACTTC
cdr3_aa: CASSLGETQYF
v_call: TRBV28
d_call: .
clone_size: .
j_call: TRBJ2-5

cdr3_nt: TGTGCCAGCAGTCATTACAGGGAGAACACTGAAGCTTTCTTT
cdr3_aa: CASSHYRENTEAFF
v_call: TRBV7-2
d_call: .
clone_size: .
j_call: TRBJ1-1

cdr3_nt: TGTGCCAGCAGCTTAGCCCCCATCGGTGGGGCCAACGTCCTGACTTTC
cdr3_aa: CASSLAPIGGANVLTF
v_call: TRBV7-2
d_call: .
clone_size: .
j_call: TRBJ2-6